The 23 T cell receptor beta chains below were found in one sample sequenced in a study of identical twins. TCRdb recomputed calls from the 5' RACE reads with MiXCR, one row per CDR3 protein. The data contain 1.5 million to 2 million distinct CDR3 sequences, 32% of them singletons. The source material was cord blood. The receptors were gathered from a newborn girl in good health.

On this clonotype: Sequence at one end of the junction differs from germline and may be a read error. DNA of the CDR3: TGCGGTGCCGCGGGGGACGTCTCCTACGAGCAGTACTTC. Its protein product is CGAAGDVSYEQYF. This sequence joins TRBV20-1 and TRBJ2-7, with TRBD2 matching 7 bases. The length of the CDR3 is 13 residues. The germline V gene encodes CDR1 DFQATT and CDR2 SNEGSKA (reference sequence).

Note on this clonotype: A much more abundant neighbour one base away suggests this may be a read error. The CDR3 DNA sequence: TGTGCCGGATCCATAGCGGGAGCCTACAATGAGCAGTACTTC. Protein sequence: CAGSIAGAYNEQYF. The chain combines TRBV28 with TRBJ2-1; 9 bases align to TRBD2. The tail of the sequence fits TRBJ2-7 better, so the J call may be wrong. Germline values: CDR1 MDHEN, CDR2 SYDVKM. The CDR3 consists of 14 residues.

J is TRBJ1-4 and V is TRBV20-1, with unresolved D. CDR3 length: 17 residues. The V gene's germline CDR1 is DFQATT and CDR2 SNEGSKA (reference sequence). The germline V and J ends were trimmed by 3 bases and 3 bases, with 20 bases remaining between them. CDR3 DNA: TGCAGTGCTAGTTTAGACTATTCGGGGTTGGCTAATGAAAAACTGTTTTTT. It translates to CSASLDYSGLANEKLFF.

This clonotype was detected only a few times. The chain employs TRBV6-5 and TRBJ2-5; TRBD1 aligns across 11 bases. Germline CDR1 and CDR2: MNHEY and SVGAGI. V gave up 0 bases and J gave up 5 bases; unmatched junction bases: 5. The length of the CDR3 is 16 residues. In DNA, the CDR3 is TGTGCCAGCAGTTACTCGGGGACAGGGGGAACGGAGACCCAGTACTTC. Protein product: CASSYSGTGGTETQYF.

This clonotype was found a few times. The chain couples TRBV25-1 to TRBJ1-1; unclear D gene. The CDR3 covers 11 residues. The V end was cut by 5 bases, the J end by 9 bases, with 10 bases between. Germline V gene data show CDR1 as MGHDK and CDR2 as SYGVNS. The CDR3 loop is CASSQSGQAFF. As DNA, the CDR3 is TGTGCCAGCAGTCAGAGCGGACAAGCTTTCTTT.

This clonotype was seen many times. CDR3 region: CSASEGQAKNIQYF. The CDR3 DNA reads TGCAGTGCTAGCGAGGGGCAAGCCAAAAACATTCAGTACTTC. The chain joins TRBV20-1 to TRBJ2-4; D is perhaps TRBD1 or TRBD2 (5 bases each). Germline assignment: CDR1 DFQATT and CDR2 SNEGSKA (reference sequence). The length of the CDR3 is 14 residues. V lost 3 bases and J lost 0, with 9 bases in between.

DNA for the CDR3: TGTGCCAGCACTAGCGGGGGGGCGGGCAATGAGCAGTTCTTC. This translates into CASTSGGAGNEQFF. This chain links TRBV12-3 or TRBV12-4 with TRBJ2-1, with TRBD2 matching 12 bases. The CDR3 spans 14 residues. V lost 7 bases and J lost 6; bases outside the gene matches: 4.

This clonotype was seen many times. The chain carries TRBV20-1 and TRBJ2-7; the D gene is possibly TRBD1 (5 bases). V was shortened by 6 bases and J by 4 bases, with 7 bases between the two germline ends. Germline V gene data show CDR1 as DFQATT and CDR2 as SNEGSKA (reference sequence). This CDR3 comprises 10 residues. CDR3 in DNA: TGCAGTGCCCGACAGTACGAGCAGTACTTC. This sequence encodes CSARQYEQYF.

The J gene is TRBJ1-4, the V gene TRBV28, with 9 bases identical to TRBD1. CDR1 MDHEN and CDR2 SYDVKM come from the germline V gene. J was trimmed by 7 bases and V by 4 bases; bases with no gene match: 4. The CDR3 totals 14 residues. The CDR3 here is CASSYRGRFEKLFF. In DNA, the CDR3 is TGTGCCAGCAGTTACAGGGGGCGTTTTGAAAAACTGTTTTTT. The full variable domain, with the rest looked up from reference TRBV28 and TRBJ1-4, is DVKVTQSSRYLVKRTGEKVFLECVQDMDHENMFWYRQDPGLGLRLIYFSYDVKMKEKGDIPEGYSVSREKKERFSLILESASTNQTSMYLCASSYRGRFEKLFFGSGTQLSVL.

The J gene is TRBJ2-1, the V gene TRBV24-1; the match to TRBD2 covers 9 bases. Germline V gene lookup returns CDR1 KGHDR and CDR2 SFDVKD. Germline trimming cut 4 bases from V and 5 bases from J; bases unmatched to any gene: 8. CDR3 length: 16 residues. The CDR3, as DNA: TGTGCCACCAGTGACTTAACTAGCGGGTTTGACAATGAGCAGTTCTTC. It is translated as CATSDLTSGFDNEQFF.

The J gene is TRBJ1-4, the V gene TRBV20-1; D uncertain. CDR3 size: 13 residues. Germline CDR1 reads DFQATT; CDR2 reads SNEGSKA (reference sequence). Deletions cut 0 bases from V and 6 bases from J, with 8 bases between. The CDR3 loop is CSARDSGDEKLFF. Here the CDR3 DNA reads TGCAGTGCTAGAGATTCTGGGGATGAAAAACTGTTTTTT.

The rearrangement joins TRBV12-3 or TRBV12-4 to TRBJ2-7; the match to TRBD2 covers 7 bases. V shed 3 bases and J 0 bases; nucleotides not matched to a gene: 11. This CDR3 spans 17 amino acids. Here the CDR3 reads CASSFSLVGGYSYEQYF. In DNA form, the CDR3 reads TGTGCCAGCAGTTTCTCTCTGGTGGGGGGGTACTCCTACGAGCAGTACTTC.

This clonotype was recorded at least ten times. The gene calls are TRBV20-1 and TRBJ2-7; D unresolved. The CDR3 has 11 residues. From germline, CDR1 is DFQATT and CDR2 SNEGSKA (reference sequence). V shed 2 bases and J shed 2 bases, with 4 bases lying between them. The CDR3 coding sequence is TGCAGTGCTAGACGGGCCTACGAGCAGTACTTC. Amino acids: CSARRAYEQYF.

On this clonotype: This clone may be a read error of a much larger clone one base away. The rearrangement links TRBV20-1 to TRBJ2-7; 7 bases align to TRBD2. With 0 bases clipped from V and 0 bases from J, the junction kept 2 bases outside the gene matches. The CDR3 covers 14 residues. Germline CDR1 DFQATT, CDR2 SNEGSKA (reference sequence). The CDR3 DNA is TGCAGTGCTAGAGACCTAGCGGCCTCCTACGAGCAGTACTTC. Translated, it gives CSARDLAASYEQYF.

V is TRBV6-1 and J is TRBJ1-2, with D maybe TRBD1 (5 bases). The germline V gene encodes CDR1 MNHNS and CDR2 SASEGT. The CDR3 sequence is 18 residues long. The germline V and J ends were trimmed by 2 bases and 2 bases, with 21 bases remaining between them. Here the CDR3 reads CASSERVRGRFLNYGYTF. In nucleotides, the CDR3 is TGTGCCAGCAGTGAAAGGGTGCGGGGCAGGTTCCTGAACTATGGCTACACCTTC.

To note about this clonotype: A clone one base away is much larger, so this may be a read error. The chain uses TRBV6-5 and TRBJ1-5; D not resolved. CDR3 size: 14 residues. The V gene lost 2 bases and the J gene lost 2 bases, with 7 bases spanning the gap. Germline CDR1 is MNHEY and CDR2 is SVGAGI. The DNA of the CDR3 is TGTGCCAGCAGTTACAGGGATGGCAATCAGCCCCAGCATTTT. It encodes CASSYRDGNQPQHF.

There are a few counts of this clonotype. V and J are TRBV1 and TRBJ2-5; the listed D gene, TRBD2, was not tested against the DNA. TRBV1 represents a pseudogene. This CDR3 has 15 amino acids. CDR3 protein: CTSSQFILAGETQYF. In DNA form, the CDR3 reads TGCACCAGCAGCCAATTCATACTAGCGGGGGAGACCCAGTACTTC.

The chain couples TRBV10-3 to TRBJ2-1; 7 nucleotides align to TRBD1. Germline-derived CDR1 and CDR2 are ENHRY and SYGVKD. This CDR3 region has 16 residues. After removal of 4 bases from V and 5 bases from J, the junction contained 11 bases not matched to a gene. The CDR3 DNA follows: TGTGCCATCAGTGTACCGAGACAGGGTAGCAACAATGAGCAGTTCTTC. Its translation: CAISVPRQGSNNEQFF.

This clonotype has more than one count but fewer than ten. V and J are TRBV14 and TRBJ2-1; 8 nucleotides match TRBD2. Trimming at V came to 7 bases and at J to 9 bases, leaving 8 bases not matched to a gene. Germline V gene lookup returns CDR1 SGHDN and CDR2 FVKESK. The CDR3 loop spans 13 amino acids. The CDR3 is CASTLAGIPEQFF. In DNA form, the CDR3 reads TGTGCCAGCACATTAGCGGGGATCCCTGAGCAGTTCTTC.

The chain combines TRBV25-1 with TRBJ2-7; no clear D. The CDR3 spans 13 residues. From germline, CDR1 is MGHDK and CDR2 SYGVNS. V lost 6 bases and J lost 6, with 15 bases in between. The CDR3 is CASRERELGEQYF. CDR3 sequence (DNA): TGTGCCAGCAGGGAAAGGGAATTGGGCGAGCAGTACTTC.

The chain uses TRBV5-6 and TRBJ1-2; D is perhaps TRBD1 (6 bases). Per germline, CDR1 SGHDT and CDR2 YYEEEE. V was pared by 4 bases and J by 6 bases, with 28 bases between. The CDR3 runs to 18 residues. This CDR3 is CASSAYPGTPHRRHGYTF. The CDR3 coding sequence is TGTGCCAGCAGCGCGTATCCCGGGACACCCCACCGCCGACATGGCTACACCTTC.

V usage is TRBV6-1 and J usage is TRBJ2-1, with TRBD2 as a possible D gene (6 bases). V was shortened by 5 bases and J by 9 bases, with 26 bases between the two germline ends. Germline V CDR1 and CDR2: MNHNS, SASEGT. There are 17 residues in the CDR3. The CDR3 nucleotides read TGTGCCAGCAGTACGTTAATGGGGAGGACTAAAAGGGGTGAGCAGTTCTTC. It is translated as CASSTLMGRTKRGEQFF.

The J gene is TRBJ2-5, the V gene TRBV6-2 or TRBV6-3, with D maybe TRBD2 (7 bases). V lost 6 bases and J lost 4, with 12 bases in between. CDR1 and CDR2 (germline): MNHEY, SVGEGT. The CDR3 extends over 13 amino acids. The CDR3 loop is CASSRGGVETQYF. The CDR3 DNA reads TGTGCCAGCAGCCGCGGGGGCGTAGAGACCCAGTACTTC.